These T cell receptor beta chains were read from a single sample in a study of breast tumors, draining lymph nodes, adjacent tissues. TCRdb itself ran the multiplex PCR reads through MiXCR, one entry per CDR3 protein. The sample lists roughly 120,000 distinct CDR3 sequences; just under 20% were seen once. What was sequenced was axillary lymph node tissue. These TCRs come from a female donor with breast cancer. Some clones in this sample may be carry-over from other donors' samples. The conserved cysteine and the conserved F or W are not part of the CDR3 here. The order of the fields is D gene, clone size, V gene, CDR3 protein. A D gene is named only where the DNA matches it firmly. Size tells how often a clone was seen (once, few, many) or the class of an expanded clone, and some rows leave it out.

>TRBD1|many|TRBV5-1
ASSNRTGNEKLF
>-|many|TRBV6-4
ASSDSADTQY
>-|many|TRBV29-1
SVEGRVTDTQY
>-|few|TRBV6-5
ASSYSTGNTGELF
>TRBD1|many|TRBV6-1
ASAGTGMNEQF
>TRBD1|many|TRBV5-4
ASSPMGTVIRYT
>TRBD2|many|TRBV6-5
ASSRYSGSSPYEQY
>-|-|TRBV20-1
SARDAGGAGELF
>-|many|TRBV10-3
AISDPTRGGTDTQY
>-|-|TRBV12-3/TRBV12-4
ASSLWGSTDTQY
>TRBD2|many|TRBV12-3/TRBV12-4
ASSFASGRIGNEQY
>TRBD2|many|TRBV20-1
SAGKRGGTDTQY
>-|-|TRBV29-1
SVVFLNTEAF
>TRBD1|many|TRBV18
ASSQQTQDRYYEQY
>-|-|TRBV3-1
ASSLSGKRLSTDTQY
>-|many|TRBV6-6
ASSYSETRGYEQY
>-|many|TRBV10-1
ASSESMAEQKRNQPQH
>-|few|TRBV19
AREVSGFRSYNEQF
>-|many|TRBV9
ASSVETGPEGNTIY
>TRBD1|many|TRBV5-1
ASSSTGATNEKLF
>TRBD2|many|TRBV4-2
ASSPSAGGYEQY
>TRBD1|many|TRBV20-1
SARQLRDRGSREQY
>TRBD1|many|TRBV2
ASSPDRDADTQY
>-|many|TRBV5-5
ASSLMSDHRTDTQY
>-|few|TRBV6-6
ASSYNTGTPRL
>TRBD1|few|TRBV30
AWSVVGRQGAGELF
>TRBD1|many|TRBV7-9
ASSLGQGNYGYT
>TRBD2|many|TRBV3-1
ASSQFAGESYEQY
>TRBD2|-|TRBV18
ASSLSGTSGNNEQF
>-|many|TRBV5-4
ASSLGVQGGYEQY
>TRBD1|many|TRBV5-1
ASSLGTASRDGYT
>-|many|TRBV12-3/TRBV12-4
ASSWTDPYNEQF
>TRBD1|many|TRBV7-9
ASSLGGQGSYEQY
>-|many|TRBV24-1
ATSDLGQGGYNEQF
>-|-|TRBV18
ASSSSGGQQQETQY
>-|once|TRBV20-1
SAKEGVGTEAF
>-|-|TRBV27
ASSLKPGPNIEQF
>-|many|TRBV6-6
ASSPPGGTGANVLT
>-|many|TRBV20-1
SARFRETQY
>-|many|TRBV18
ASLQGQQETQY
>TRBD2|many|TRBV6-6
ASSYSLAGGNEQF
>-|many|TRBV28
ATSYSGFIAGYT
>-|many|TRBV15
ATSGPGYQETQY
>-|many|TRBV9
ASSVRSSYNEQF
>TRBD1|many|TRBV20-1
SAWTGGGGYT
>-|-|TRBV16
ASSQSGAGDSPLH
>-|many|TRBV12-3/TRBV12-4
ASSPSGVPYEQY
>-|-|TRBV5-1
ASSLVPGTNTEAF
>TRBD1|many|TRBV19
ASRETGVNQPQH
>-|many|TRBV15
ATSFRSKETQY
>-|-|TRBV20-1
SDMGRGRGADTQY
>-|many|TRBV2
ACRAGANVLT
>TRBD2|many|TRBV5-4
ASSLVSGAAGEQY
>-|many|TRBV5-8
ASSLGGPQETQY
>TRBD2|few|TRBV28
ASSPGAGVYNEQF
>-|many|TRBV2
ASSAQRNYEQY
>TRBD1|many|TRBV3-1
ASSGRDSNSPLH